The T cell receptor (beta chain) under discussion was sequenced for a study of blood T cell repertoires in COVID-19. Across the whole study: PBMCs, B-cell-depleted T cells, or T cells were the source of the cDNA or gDNA that made up the material.

Patients of the Seattle cohort, enrolled during active infection, were followed longitudinally. Here immunoSEQ multiplex PCR was the method, and the copy in TCRdb shows in-frame clones only, minus some. The sample yields 150,000 or so clones, around 86% seen once. CDR1 is GTSNPN, CDR2 SVGIG, per germline (reference sequence). V was clipped by 1 base and J by 5 bases, with 14 bases between them. The CDR3 has 15 residues. Sample: peripheral blood. V is TRBV30 and J is TRBJ1-4; unclear D gene. The TCR comes from a man in his 60s with COVID-19, enrolled during active disease. The CDR3 nucleotides read TGTGCCTGGAGTGGTAAGGGAGATATCAATGAAAAACTGTTTTTT. Protein: CAWSGKGDINEKLFF.